Below, 25 T cell receptor beta chains from the same sample are listed, as sequenced in a study of cytomegalovirus exposure and HLA in healthy donors. Researchers ran the PCR with 60 Vbeta and 13 Jbeta primers. Profiling relied on immunoSEQ multiplex PCR, and the TCRdb table lists in-frame clones only, not all of them. The sample yields under 200,000 clones, over 60% seen once. Specimen: PBMCs. The source is a woman younger than 45 in good health and CMV-seronegative.

This clone appeared a single time. Compared with germline, one end of the junction differs, possibly owing to a read error. The gene calls are TRBV7-9 and TRBJ1-1; weak D call: TRBD1 (6 bases). Germline values: CDR1 SEHNR, CDR2 FQNEAQ (reference sequence). CDR3 size: 12 residues. CDR3 sequence reads: CSSSLAGQQAFF. DNA for the CDR3: TGTTCCAGCAGCTTAGCCGGACAGCAAGCTTTCTTT.

This clone has just a few counts. This chain links TRBV28 with TRBJ1-2; tentative D call: TRBD1 (6 bases). V was trimmed by 5 bases and J by 4 bases, leaving 14 bases between them. The CDR3 covers 14 residues. Looked up from germline, CDR1 is MDHEN and CDR2 is SYDVKM. CDR3 protein: CASSNEVRGYGYTF. The CDR3 nucleotides read TGTGCCAGCAGTAACGAGGTCAGGGGCTATGGCTACACCTTC.

The V gene is TRBV2, the J gene TRBJ2-7; 9 positions match TRBD1. Trimming took 7 bases from V and 6 from J; bases not matched to a gene: 7. The V gene's germline CDR1 is SNHLY and CDR2 FYNNEI. The CDR3 extends over 13 amino acids. CDR3 protein: CASNRDRVGEQYF. The CDR3 coding sequence is TGTGCCAGCAACCGGGACAGGGTTGGCGAGCAGTACTTC.

V gene TRBV5-4 combines with J gene TRBJ1-4, with 9 bases aligning to TRBD1. The CDR3 totals 16 residues. CDR1 is SGHNT and CDR2 is YYREEE in the germline V gene (reference sequence). V dropped 4 bases and J dropped 4; count of bases not matched to a gene: 8. This CDR3 reads CASSRAGTGINEKLFF. CDR3 DNA: TGTGCCAGCAGCAGAGCCGGGACAGGGATTAATGAAAAACTGTTTTTT.

J is TRBJ2-2 and V is TRBV7-2, with a possible D match to TRBD2 (5 bases). V shed 8 bases and J shed 1 base, with 8 bases lying between them. Germline values: CDR1 SGHTA, CDR2 FQGNSA. The CDR3 extends over 13 amino acids. In DNA form, the CDR3 reads TGTGCCAGCCCCCGGGAGAACACCGGGGAGCTGTTTTTT. The encoded protein is CASPRENTGELFF.

This clone has a single count. The chain is built from TRBV29-1 and TRBJ2-5, with 8 positions matching TRBD1. Germline CDR1 is SQVTM and CDR2 is ANQGSEA. V shed 3 bases, J shed 4 bases, and the junction held 10 bases outside the gene matches. This CDR3 region has 15 residues. In DNA form, the CDR3 reads TGCAGCGTTGAGGGGATGACAGGGGAGTTAGAGACCCAGTACTTC. Translated, it gives CSVEGMTGELETQYF.

The V gene is TRBV7-2, the J gene TRBJ1-1; D ambiguous. This CDR3 has 14 residues. Germline CDR1 SGHTA, CDR2 FQGNSA. V was shortened by 1 base and J by 1 base, with 7 bases between the two germline ends. The CDR3 sequence: CASSLGMANTEAFF. DNA for the CDR3: TGTGCCAGCAGCTTAGGAATGGCGAACACTGAAGCTTTCTTT.

This clone has just a few counts. The V gene is TRBV28, the J gene TRBJ2-6; TRBD2 aligns across 8 bases. The V gene's germline CDR1 is MDHEN and CDR2 SYDVKM. CDR3 length equals 16 residues. V trimming: 8 bases; J trimming: 3 bases; junction bases outside the gene matches: 9. CDR3 sequence reads: CASVQAGANGANVLTF. CDR3 in DNA: TGTGCCAGCGTTCAAGCGGGGGCAAATGGGGCCAACGTCCTGACTTTC.

The CDR3 here is CAWSLGGSSYEQYF. The CDR3 DNA follows: TGTGCCTGGAGTTTGGGAGGGAGCTCCTACGAGCAGTACTTC. The rearrangement joins TRBV30 to TRBJ2-7, with 7 bases lining up with TRBD2. CDR1 and CDR2 from the germline V gene are GTSNPN and SVGIG (reference sequence). There are 14 residues in the CDR3. With V trimmed by 2 bases and J by 0 bases, 4 bases remained unmatched.

This clone was detected ten times or more. The gene calls are TRBV7-3 and TRBJ2-6, with 9 bases identical to TRBD1. With 4 bases clipped from V and 4 bases from J, the junction kept 11 bases outside the gene matches. The CDR3 sequence is 18 residues long. Germline CDR1 is SGHTA and CDR2 is FQGTGA. The CDR3 DNA reads as TGTGCCAGCAGCTCATCGGGACAGGGTAATTACGGGGCCAACGTCCTGACTTTC. Encoded protein: CASSSSGQGNYGANVLTF.

As concerns this clone: Other DNA sequences of this sample code for an identical CDR3. The genes are TRBV9 and TRBJ2-5; 9 bases are a match to TRBD1. V lost 2 bases to trimming and J lost 5 bases; unmatched junction nucleotides: 4. This CDR3 spans 14 amino acids. Germline lookup yields CDR1 SGDLS and CDR2 YYNGEE. CDR3 region: CASSVTGGDETQYF. The CDR3 coding sequence is TGTGCCAGCAGCGTGACAGGGGGAGATGAGACCCAGTACTTC. Full variable domain (rest looked up from reference TRBV9 and TRBJ2-5): DSGVTQTPKHLITATGQRVTLRCSPRSGDLSVYWYQQSLDQGLQFLIQYYNGEERAKGNILERFSAQQFPDLHSELNLSSLELGDSALYFCASSVTGGDETQYFGPGTRLLVL.

The chain has TRBV7-6 and TRBJ2-3; a possible D gene is TRBD2 (7 bases). Trimming stripped 3 bases from V and 4 bases from J, with 17 bases between. The CDR3 covers 16 residues. In germline, CDR1 is SGHVS, CDR2 FNYEAQ. The CDR3 here is CASSFVGSGGSDTQYF. The DNA for the CDR3 is TGTGCCAGCAGCTTCGTGGGGTCGGGGGGCTCAGATACGCAGTATTTT.

The rearrangement links TRBV7-2 to TRBJ2-3; D unclear. Germline loops: CDR1 SGHTA, CDR2 FQGNSA. V was shortened by 1 base and J by 2 bases, with 7 bases between the two germline ends. CDR3 length equals 14 residues. CDR3 DNA sequence: TGTGCCAGCAGCTTAGACCGGTACACAGATACGCAGTATTTT. Encoded protein: CASSLDRYTDTQYF.

The chain joins TRBV15 to TRBJ1-4, with 9 positions matching TRBD1. Per germline, CDR1 LNHNV and CDR2 YYDKDF (reference sequence). The CDR3 is 14 residues long. J lost 7 bases, V lost 2 bases, and 2 bases had no gene match. The CDR3 DNA sequence: TGTGCCACCAGCAGAACAGGGGGCGGTGAAAAACTGTTTTTT. This translates into CATSRTGGGEKLFF.

This clone was seen more than once but under ten times. V is TRBV13 and J is TRBJ2-7; 7 positions agree with TRBD1. The germline V gene has CDR1 PRHDT and CDR2 FYEKMQ (reference sequence). CDR3 size: 13 residues. V was clipped by 5 bases and J by 3 bases; unmatched bases: 4. CDR3 DNA: TGTGCCAGCAGCCACCGGGACAGCTACGAGCAGTACTTC. This encodes CASSHRDSYEQYF. The full variable domain, completed using reference TRBV13 and TRBJ2-7, is AAGVIQSPRHLIKEKRETATLKCYPIPRHDTVYWYQQGPGQDPQFLISFYEKMQSDKGSIPDRFSAQQFSDYHSELNMSSLELGDSALYFCASSHRDSYEQYFGPGTRLTVT.

The chain joins TRBV4-1 to TRBJ2-7; the match to TRBD1 covers 9 bases. The CDR3 has 20 amino acids. Germline CDR1 and CDR2: MGHRA and YSYEKL. Germline trimming cut 1 base from V and 4 bases from J; bases unmatched to any gene: 20. The CDR3 DNA is TGCGCCAGCAGCCAAGGCTTGCGGACAGGGGCATCCGGGAGACGTTACGAGCAGTACTTC. As protein: CASSQGLRTGASGRRYEQYF.

This clone was seen only once. The chain recombines TRBV5-4 with TRBJ2-5, with 11 bases fitting TRBD2. Germline assignment: CDR1 SGHNT and CDR2 YYREEE (reference sequence). The junction had 3 bases not matched to a gene; V was cut back by 1 base and J by 4 bases. The CDR3 runs to 15 residues. The DNA for the CDR3 is TGTGCCAGCAGCTTGTTCCTAGCGGGGGGAGAGACCCAGTACTTC. It translates to CASSLFLAGGETQYF.

CDR3 sequence reads: CASSLWTTGTGVNETQYF. The CDR3 DNA sequence: TGCGCCAGCAGCCTATGGACCACCGGGACAGGGGTTAATGAGACCCAGTACTTC. The chain uses TRBV4-3 and TRBJ2-5; 10 bases map to TRBD1. This CDR3 is 18 amino acids long. The trim removed 4 bases at V and 5 bases at J, leaving 16 bases unmatched. Germline lookup yields CDR1 LGHNA and CDR2 YSLEER.

The sample holds a few counts of this clone. The CDR3 region is CASSLGASGYTDTQYF. The CDR3 bases are TGCGCCAGCAGCTTGGGGGCTAGCGGATACACAGATACGCAGTATTTT. This chain uses TRBV5-1 with TRBJ2-3; 7 nucleotides match TRBD2. After removal of 0 bases from V and 2 bases from J, the junction contained 6 bases not matched to a gene. The germline gives CDR1 SGHRS, CDR2 YFSETQ. There are 16 residues in the CDR3.

The V and J genes are TRBV18 and TRBJ2-2; 11 bases line up with TRBD1. CDR1 and CDR2 from the germline V gene are KGHSH and LQKENI. The V segment lost 1 base and the J segment 2 bases; nucleotides outside the gene matches: 6. This CDR3 is 18 amino acids long. CDR3 coding DNA: TGTGCCAGCTCACCACTCCGGGACAGGGGGTTTAACACCGGGGAGCTGTTTTTT. This gives the protein CASSPLRDRGFNTGELFF. Filled out from reference TRBV18 and TRBJ2-2, the complete variable domain reads NAGVMQNPRHLVRRRGQEARLRCSPMKGHSHVYWYRQLPEEGLKFMVYLQKENIIDESGMPKERFSAEFPKEGPSILRIQQVVRGDSAAYFCASSPLRDRGFNTGELFFGEGSRLTVL.

The chain links TRBV5-5 to TRBJ1-5; unclear D gene. Trimming took off 1 base at V and 2 bases at J, with 7 bases between the two ends. The CDR3 loop spans 14 amino acids. Looked up from germline, CDR1 is SGHKS and CDR2 is YYEKEE (reference sequence). CDR3 in DNA: TGTGCCAGCAGCTTGTCGCCAGGCAATCAGCCCCAGCATTTT. Encoded protein: CASSLSPGNQPQHF. The full variable domain, completed using reference TRBV5-5 and TRBJ1-5, is DAGVTQSPTHLIKTRGQQVTLRCSPISGHKSVSWYQQVLGQGPQFIFQYYEKEERGRGNFPDRFSARQFPNYSSELNVNALLLGDSALYLCASSLSPGNQPQHFGDGTRLSIL.

The chain combines TRBV4-2 with TRBJ2-1; 10 bases are a match to TRBD2. V shed 0 bases and J 6 bases; nucleotides not matched to a gene: 5. The CDR3 extends over 16 amino acids. CDR1 is LGHNA and CDR2 is YNFKEQ in the germline V gene. CDR3 region: CASSQDGSGRANEQFF. The CDR3 DNA sequence: TGTGCCAGCAGCCAAGACGGCAGCGGGAGGGCCAATGAGCAGTTCTTC.

This rearrangement joins TRBV2 to TRBJ1-4, with 9 bases lining up with TRBD1. The CDR3 sequence is 14 residues long. V lost 6 bases, J lost 1 base, and 0 bases stayed unmatched. Germline V gene lookup returns CDR1 SNHLY and CDR2 FYNNEI. CDR3 amino acids: CASRDRGTNEKLFF. CDR3 nucleotide sequence: TGTGCCAGCAGGGACAGGGGAACTAATGAAAAACTGTTTTTT.

The rearrangement joins TRBV7-9 to TRBJ2-1; 10 positions match TRBD2. There are 18 residues in the CDR3. The junction had 12 bases not matched to a gene; V was cut back by 5 bases and J by 2 bases. In germline, CDR1 is SEHNR, CDR2 FQNEAQ (reference sequence). The CDR3 DNA is TGTGCCAGCAGCCGGACAGCGGGGGGGTACAAAACCTACAATGAGCAGTTCTTC. Translated: CASSRTAGGYKTYNEQFF.

The V and J genes are TRBV4-3 and TRBJ2-3, with TRBD2 identical over 13 bases. The CDR3 is made up of 17 amino acids. The junction had 3 bases not matched to a gene; V was cut back by 1 base and J by 2 bases. Germline V gene lookup returns CDR1 LGHNA and CDR2 YSLEER. The CDR3, as DNA: TGCGCCAGCAGCCAAGGACTAGCGGGGGGTACCACAGATACGCAGTATTTT. Translating gives CASSQGLAGGTTDTQYF.